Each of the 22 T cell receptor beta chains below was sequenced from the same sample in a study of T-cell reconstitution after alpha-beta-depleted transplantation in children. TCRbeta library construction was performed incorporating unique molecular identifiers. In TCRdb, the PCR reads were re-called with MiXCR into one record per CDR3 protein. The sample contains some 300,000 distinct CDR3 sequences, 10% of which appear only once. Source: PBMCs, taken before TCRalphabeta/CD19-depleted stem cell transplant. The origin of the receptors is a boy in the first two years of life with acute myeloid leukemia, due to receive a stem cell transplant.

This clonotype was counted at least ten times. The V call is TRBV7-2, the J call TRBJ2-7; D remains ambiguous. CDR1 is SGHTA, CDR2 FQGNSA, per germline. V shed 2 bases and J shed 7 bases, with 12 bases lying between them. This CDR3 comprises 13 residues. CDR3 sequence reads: CASSLTVAGEQYF. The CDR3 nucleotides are TGTGCCAGCAGCTTAACCGTGGCTGGGGAGCAGTACTTC.

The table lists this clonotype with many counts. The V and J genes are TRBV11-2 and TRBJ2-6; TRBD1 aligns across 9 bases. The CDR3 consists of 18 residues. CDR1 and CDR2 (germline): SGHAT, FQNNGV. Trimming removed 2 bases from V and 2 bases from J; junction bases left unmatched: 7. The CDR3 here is CASSLRGTGTTGANVLTF. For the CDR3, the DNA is TGTGCCAGCAGCTTAAGGGGGACAGGGACCACTGGGGCCAACGTCCTGACTTTC. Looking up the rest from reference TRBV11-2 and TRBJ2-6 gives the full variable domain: EAGVAQSPRYKIIEKRQSVAFWCNPISGHATLYWYQQILGQGPKLLIQFQNNGVVDDSQLPKDRFSAERLKGVDSTLKIQPAKLEDSAVYLCASSLRGTGTTGANVLTFGAGSRLTVL.

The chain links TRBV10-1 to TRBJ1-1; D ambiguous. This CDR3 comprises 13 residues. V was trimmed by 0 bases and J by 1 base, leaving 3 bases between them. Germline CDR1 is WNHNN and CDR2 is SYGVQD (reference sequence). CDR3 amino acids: CASSESKNTEAFF. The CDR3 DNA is TGCGCCAGCAGTGAGTCGAAGAACACTGAAGCTTTCTTT.

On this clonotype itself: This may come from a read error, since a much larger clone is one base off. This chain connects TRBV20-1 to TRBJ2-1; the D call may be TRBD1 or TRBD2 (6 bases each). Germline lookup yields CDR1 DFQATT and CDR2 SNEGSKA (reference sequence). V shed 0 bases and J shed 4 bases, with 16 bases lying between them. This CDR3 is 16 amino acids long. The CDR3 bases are TGCAGTGCTAGAGAAAGAGGGGGGTACACTTACAATGAGCAGTTCTTC. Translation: CSARERGGYTYNEQFF.

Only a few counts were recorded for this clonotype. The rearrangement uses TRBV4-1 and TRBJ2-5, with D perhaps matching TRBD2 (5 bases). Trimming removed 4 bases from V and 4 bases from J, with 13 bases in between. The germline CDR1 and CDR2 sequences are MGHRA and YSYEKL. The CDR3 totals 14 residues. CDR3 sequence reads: CASSPYVGGETQYF. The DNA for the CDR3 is TGCGCCAGCAGCCCCTATGTAGGAGGAGAGACCCAGTACTTC.

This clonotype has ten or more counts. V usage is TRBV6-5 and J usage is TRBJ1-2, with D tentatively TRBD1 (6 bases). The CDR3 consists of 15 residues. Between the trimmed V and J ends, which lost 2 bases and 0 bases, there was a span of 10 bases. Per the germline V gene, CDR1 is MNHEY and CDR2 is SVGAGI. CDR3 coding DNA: TGTGCCAGCAGTTACCCTGGACAGTCTAACTATGGCTACACCTTC. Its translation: CASSYPGQSNYGYTF.

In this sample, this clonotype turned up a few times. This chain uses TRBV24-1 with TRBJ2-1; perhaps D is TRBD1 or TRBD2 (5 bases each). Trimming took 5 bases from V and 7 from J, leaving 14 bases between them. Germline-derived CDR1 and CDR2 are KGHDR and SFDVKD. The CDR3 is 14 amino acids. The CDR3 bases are TGTGCCACCAGTGGGGGACGATACGTGAATGAGCAGTTCTTC. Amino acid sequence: CATSGGRYVNEQFF.

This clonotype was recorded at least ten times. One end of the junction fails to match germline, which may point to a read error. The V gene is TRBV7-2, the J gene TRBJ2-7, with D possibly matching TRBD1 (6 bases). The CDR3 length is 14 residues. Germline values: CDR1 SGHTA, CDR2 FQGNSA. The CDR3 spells CASTYLGGPYEHYF. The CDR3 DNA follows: TGTGCCAGCACCTACCTTGGGGGCCCCTACGAGCATTACTTC.

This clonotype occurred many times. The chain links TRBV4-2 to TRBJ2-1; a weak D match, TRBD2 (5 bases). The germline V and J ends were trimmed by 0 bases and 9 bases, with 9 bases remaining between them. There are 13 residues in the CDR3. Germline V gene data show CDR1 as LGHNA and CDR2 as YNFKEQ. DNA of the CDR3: TGTGCCAGCAGCCAAGATCTGGAGGTTGAGCAGTTCTTC. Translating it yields CASSQDLEVEQFF.

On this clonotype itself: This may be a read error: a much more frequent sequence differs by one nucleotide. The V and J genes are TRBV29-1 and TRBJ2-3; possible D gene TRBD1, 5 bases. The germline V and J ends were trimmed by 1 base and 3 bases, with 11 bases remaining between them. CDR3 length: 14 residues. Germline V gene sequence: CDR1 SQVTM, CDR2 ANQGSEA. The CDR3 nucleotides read TGCAGCGTTGAAGCAGGGATTGTAACAGATACGCAGTATTTT. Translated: CSVEAGIVTDTQYF.

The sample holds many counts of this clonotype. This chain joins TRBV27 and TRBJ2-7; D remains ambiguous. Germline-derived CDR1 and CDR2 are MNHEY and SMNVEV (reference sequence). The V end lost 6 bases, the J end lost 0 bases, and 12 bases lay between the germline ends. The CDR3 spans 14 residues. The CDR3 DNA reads TGTGCCAGCAGGGGCCCGTGGACCTCCTACGAGCAGTACTTC. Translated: CASRGPWTSYEQYF.

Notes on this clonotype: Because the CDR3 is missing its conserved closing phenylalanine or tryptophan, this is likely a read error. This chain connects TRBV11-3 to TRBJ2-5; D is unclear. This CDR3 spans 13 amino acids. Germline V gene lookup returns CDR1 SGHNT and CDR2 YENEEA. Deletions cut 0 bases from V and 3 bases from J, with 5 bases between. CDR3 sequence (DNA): TGTGCCAGCAGCTTAGAGATAGAAGAGACCCAGTACTCC. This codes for CASSLEIEETQYS.

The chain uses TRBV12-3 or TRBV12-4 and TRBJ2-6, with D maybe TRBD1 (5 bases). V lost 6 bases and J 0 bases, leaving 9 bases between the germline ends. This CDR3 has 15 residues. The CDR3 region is CASSLDNSGANVLTF. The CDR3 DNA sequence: TGTGCCAGCAGCCTGGACAACTCTGGGGCCAACGTCCTGACTTTC.

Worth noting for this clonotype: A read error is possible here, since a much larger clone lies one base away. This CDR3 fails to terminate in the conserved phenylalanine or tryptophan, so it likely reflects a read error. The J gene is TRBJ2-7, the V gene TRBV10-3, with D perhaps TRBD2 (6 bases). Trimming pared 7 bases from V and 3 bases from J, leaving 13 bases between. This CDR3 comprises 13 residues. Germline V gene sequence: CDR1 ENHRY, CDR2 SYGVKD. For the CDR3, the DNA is TGTGCCATCACGGCGGGGCTTCTCTACGAGCAGTACTCC. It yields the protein CAITAGLLYEQYS.

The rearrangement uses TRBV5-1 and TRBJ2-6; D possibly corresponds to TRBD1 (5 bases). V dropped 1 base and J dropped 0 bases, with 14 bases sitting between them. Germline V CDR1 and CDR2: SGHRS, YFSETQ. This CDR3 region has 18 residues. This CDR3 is CASSLWVSGFSGANVLTF. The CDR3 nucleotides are TGCGCCAGCAGCTTGTGGGTGTCAGGGTTCTCTGGGGCCAACGTCCTGACTTTC.

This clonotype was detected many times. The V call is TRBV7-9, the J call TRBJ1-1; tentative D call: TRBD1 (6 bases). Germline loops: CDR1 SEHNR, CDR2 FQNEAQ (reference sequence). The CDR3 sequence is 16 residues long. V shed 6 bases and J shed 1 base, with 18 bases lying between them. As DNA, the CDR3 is TGTGCCAGCAGTCAATATACAGGGAGGAGGAACACTGAAGCTTTCTTT. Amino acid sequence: CASSQYTGRRNTEAFF.

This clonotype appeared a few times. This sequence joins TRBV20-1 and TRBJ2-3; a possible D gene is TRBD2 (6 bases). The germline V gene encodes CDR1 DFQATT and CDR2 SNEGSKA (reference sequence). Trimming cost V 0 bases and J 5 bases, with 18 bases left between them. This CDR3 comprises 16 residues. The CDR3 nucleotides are TGCAGTGCTAGAGATTTTAGCGGCCAGAGGCGAGATACGCAGTATTTT. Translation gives CSARDFSGQRRDTQYF.

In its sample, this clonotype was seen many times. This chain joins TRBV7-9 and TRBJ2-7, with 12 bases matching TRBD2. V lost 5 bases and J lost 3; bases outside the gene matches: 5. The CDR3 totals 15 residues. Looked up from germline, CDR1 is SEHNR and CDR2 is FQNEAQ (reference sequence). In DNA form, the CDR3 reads TGTGCCAGCAGCCGGAGACTAGCGGGGGTCTACGAGCAGTACTTC. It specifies CASSRRLAGVYEQYF.

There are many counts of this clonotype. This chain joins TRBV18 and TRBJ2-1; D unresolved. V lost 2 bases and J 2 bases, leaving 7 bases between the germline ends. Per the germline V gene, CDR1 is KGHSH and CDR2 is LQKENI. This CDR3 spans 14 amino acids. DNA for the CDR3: TGTGCCAGCTCACCAACTCAGGCCTACAATGAGCAGTTCTTC. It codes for CASSPTQAYNEQFF.

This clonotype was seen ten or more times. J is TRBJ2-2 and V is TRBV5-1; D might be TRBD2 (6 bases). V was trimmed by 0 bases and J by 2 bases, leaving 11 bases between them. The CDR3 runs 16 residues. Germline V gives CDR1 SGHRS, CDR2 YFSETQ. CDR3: CASSLAAGPNTGELFF. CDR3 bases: TGCGCCAGCAGCTTGGCCGCGGGGCCTAACACCGGGGAGCTGTTTTTT. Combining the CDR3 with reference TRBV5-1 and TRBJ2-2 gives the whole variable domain KAGVTQTPRYLIKTRGQQVTLSCSPISGHRSVSWYQQTPGQGLQFLFEYFSETQRNKGNFPGRFSGRQFSNSRSEMNVSTLELGDSALYLCASSLAAGPNTGELFFGEGSRLTVL.

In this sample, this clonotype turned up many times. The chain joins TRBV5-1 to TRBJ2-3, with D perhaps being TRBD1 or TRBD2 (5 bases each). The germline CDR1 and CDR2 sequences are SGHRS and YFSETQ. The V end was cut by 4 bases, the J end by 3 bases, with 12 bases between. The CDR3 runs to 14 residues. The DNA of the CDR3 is TGCGCCAGCAGCCGCGCCAGGGAGACAGATACGCAGTATTTT. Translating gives CASSRARETDTQYF. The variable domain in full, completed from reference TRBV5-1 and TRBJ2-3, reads KAGVTQTPRYLIKTRGQQVTLSCSPISGHRSVSWYQQTPGQGLQFLFEYFSETQRNKGNFPGRFSGRQFSNSRSEMNVSTLELGDSALYLCASSRARETDTQYFGPGTRLTVL.

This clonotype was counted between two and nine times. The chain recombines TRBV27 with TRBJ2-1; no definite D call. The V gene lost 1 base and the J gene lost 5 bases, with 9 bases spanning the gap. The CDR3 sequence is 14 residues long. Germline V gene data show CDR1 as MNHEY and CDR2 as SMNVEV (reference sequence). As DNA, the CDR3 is TGTGCCAGCAGTTTATTGGTAATGGACAATGAGCAGTTCTTC. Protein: CASSLLVMDNEQFF.